This T cell receptor (beta chain) was found in a study of vaccination effects on CD4 cells after COVID-19. Findings and caveats of the study: Healthy vaccinees had only 1 of 255 vaccine-induced clones cross-react with common cold coronaviruses. Early post-infection timepoints were missing from the study, which also had few convalescent patients. Clones that were induced by infection or by vaccine showed marked contraction late after vaccination.

Notes on this clone: Its matching antigen is unknown.

Investigators separated out CD4+ T cells once approximately 10 days of culture had passed. Vaccine recipients had no previous SARS-CoV-2 infection; their nucleocapsid antibodies were negative. Assay used: immunoSEQ multiplex PCR; TCRdb lists only in-frame clones, some missing. This table holds 30,000 or so clones, 70% found once. The ends were cut back, 5 bases at V and 0 bases at J, with 5 bases in the middle. The CDR3 has 13 residues. The germline V gene encodes CDR1 SEHNR and CDR2 FQNEAQ (reference sequence). The material sequenced was CD4+ T cells from PBMCs cultured without peptide, taken before COVID-19 vaccination. The chain links TRBV7-9 to TRBJ1-5; D remains ambiguous. This TCR was recovered from a human donor who received a COVID-19 vaccine. In DNA form, the CDR3 reads TGTGCCAGCAGCCCCGATAGCAATCAGCCCCAGCATTTT. Residues: CASSPDSNQPQHF.